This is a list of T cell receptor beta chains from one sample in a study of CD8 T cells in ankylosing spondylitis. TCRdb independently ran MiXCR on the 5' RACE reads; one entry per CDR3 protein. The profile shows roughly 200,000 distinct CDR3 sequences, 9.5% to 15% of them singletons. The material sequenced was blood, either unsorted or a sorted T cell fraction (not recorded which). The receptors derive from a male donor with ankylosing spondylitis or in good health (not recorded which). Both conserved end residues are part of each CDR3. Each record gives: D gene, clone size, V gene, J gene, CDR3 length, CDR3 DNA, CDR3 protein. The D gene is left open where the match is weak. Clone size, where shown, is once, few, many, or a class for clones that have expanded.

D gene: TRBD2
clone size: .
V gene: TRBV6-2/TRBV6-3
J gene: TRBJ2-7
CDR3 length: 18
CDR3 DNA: TGTGCCAGCAGTCGAACAGAAGTAGGGACCGCGGGGGTCCACGAGCAGTACTTC
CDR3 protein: CASSRTEVGTAGVHEQYF

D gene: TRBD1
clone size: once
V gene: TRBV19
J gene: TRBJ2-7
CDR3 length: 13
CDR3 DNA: TGTGCCAGTAGTAACCGGGACAGTTACGAGCAGTACTTC
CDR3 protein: CASSNRDSYEQYF

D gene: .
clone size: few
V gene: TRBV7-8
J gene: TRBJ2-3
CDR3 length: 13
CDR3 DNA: TGTGCCAGCAGCTTTTCTGTTGCAGATACGCAGTATTTT
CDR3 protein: CASSFSVADTQYF

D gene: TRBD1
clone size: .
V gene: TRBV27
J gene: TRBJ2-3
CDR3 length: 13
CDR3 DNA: TGTGCCAGCAGTTTAGGACAGGGTCGGTGGGAGTATTTT
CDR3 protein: CASSLGQGRWEYF

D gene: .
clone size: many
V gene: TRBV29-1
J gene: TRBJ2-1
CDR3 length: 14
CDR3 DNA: TGCAGCGTTGTTGGGCTAGCCGACGGCGATGAGCAGTTCTTC
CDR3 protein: CSVVGLADGDEQFF

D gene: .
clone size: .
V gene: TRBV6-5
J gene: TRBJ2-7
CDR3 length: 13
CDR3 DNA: TGTGCCAGCAGTTACGGCAGAACTAGCGAGCAGTACTTC
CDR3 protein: CASSYGRTSEQYF

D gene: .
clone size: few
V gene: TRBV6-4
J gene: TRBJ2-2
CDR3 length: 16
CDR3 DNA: TGTGCCAGCAGTGACTCGAGGGGCGCAGACACCGGGGAGCTGTTTTTT
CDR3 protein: CASSDSRGADTGELFF

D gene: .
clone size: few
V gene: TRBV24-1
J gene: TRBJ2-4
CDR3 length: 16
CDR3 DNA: TGTGCCACCACTCAGACTGGCAGCATAGCCAAAAACATTCAGTACTTC
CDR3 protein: CATTQTGSIAKNIQYF

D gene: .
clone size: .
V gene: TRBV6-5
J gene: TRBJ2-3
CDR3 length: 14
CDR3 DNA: TGTGCCAGCAGTTACATGGGTGAGACAGATACGCAGTATTTT
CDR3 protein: CASSYMGETDTQYF

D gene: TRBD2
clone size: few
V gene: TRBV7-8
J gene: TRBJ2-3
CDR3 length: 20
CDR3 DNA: TGTGCCAGCAGCCCCCTGGGACTAGCGGGGCTGCTATCCTTGACAGATACGCAGTATTTT
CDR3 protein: CASSPLGLAGLLSLTDTQYF

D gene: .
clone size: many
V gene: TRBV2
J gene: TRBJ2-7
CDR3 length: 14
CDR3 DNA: TGTGCCAGCAGTGAAGAGGGCACTGGCTACGAGCAGTACTTC
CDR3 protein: CASSEEGTGYEQYF

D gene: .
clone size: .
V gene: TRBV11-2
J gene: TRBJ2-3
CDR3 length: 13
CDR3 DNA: TGTGCCAGCAGCACACCGGGAACAGATACGCAGTATTTT
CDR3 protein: CASSTPGTDTQYF

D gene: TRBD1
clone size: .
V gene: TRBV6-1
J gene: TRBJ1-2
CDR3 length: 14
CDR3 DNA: TGTGCCAGCAGTGTGACAGGGGCCGGTGGTGGCTACACCTTC
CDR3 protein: CASSVTGAGGGYTF

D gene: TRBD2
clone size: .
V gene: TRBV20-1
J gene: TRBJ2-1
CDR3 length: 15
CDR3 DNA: TGCAGTGCTAGAAAGGCTAGCGGAACCTACAATGAGCAGTTCTTC
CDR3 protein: CSARKASGTYNEQFF

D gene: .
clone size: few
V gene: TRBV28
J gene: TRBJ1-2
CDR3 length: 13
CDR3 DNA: TGTGCCAGCAGTTTGGATGTCGGGGTGCGCTACACCTTC
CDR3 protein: CASSLDVGVRYTF

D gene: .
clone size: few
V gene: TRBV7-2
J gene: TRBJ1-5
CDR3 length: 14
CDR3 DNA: TGTGCCAGCAGCTCATGGGATCGCAATCAGCCCCAGCATTTT
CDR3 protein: CASSSWDRNQPQHF

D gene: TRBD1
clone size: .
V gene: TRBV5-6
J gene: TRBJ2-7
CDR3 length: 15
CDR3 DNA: TGTGCCAGCAGCCAGGGACAGGGGGCGTTAGTCGAGCAGTACTTC
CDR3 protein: CASSQGQGALVEQYF

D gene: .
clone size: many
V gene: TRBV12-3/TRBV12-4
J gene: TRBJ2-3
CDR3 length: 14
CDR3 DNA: TGTGCCAGCAGTTTAGCAGCTAGCACAGATACGCAGTATTTT
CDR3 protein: CASSLAASTDTQYF

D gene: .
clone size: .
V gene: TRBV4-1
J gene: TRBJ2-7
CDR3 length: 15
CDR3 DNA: TGCGCCAGCAGCCAAGAAGGCCATACCTCCTACGAGCAGTACTTC
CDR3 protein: CASSQEGHTSYEQYF

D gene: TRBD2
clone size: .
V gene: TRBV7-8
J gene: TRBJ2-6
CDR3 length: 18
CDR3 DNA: TGTGCCAGCAGCTCGGCTCGGGGGGGGCTCTCTGGGGCCAACGTCCTGACTTTC
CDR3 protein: CASSSARGGLSGANVLTF

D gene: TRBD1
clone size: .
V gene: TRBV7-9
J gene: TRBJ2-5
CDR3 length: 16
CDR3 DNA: TGTGCCAGCAGCCGCGGCCCGACAGGGCTCCAAGAGACCCAGTACTTC
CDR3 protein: CASSRGPTGLQETQYF

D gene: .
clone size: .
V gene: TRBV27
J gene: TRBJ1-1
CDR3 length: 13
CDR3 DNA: TGTGCCAGCAGTTTAGGGTTAGAGACTGAAGCTTTCTTT
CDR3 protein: CASSLGLETEAFF

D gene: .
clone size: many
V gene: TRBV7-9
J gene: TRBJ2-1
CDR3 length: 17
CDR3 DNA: TGTGCCAGCAGCTTGGGACCCACAGGGAAGGGTGGCCGTGAGCAGTTCTTC
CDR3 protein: CASSLGPTGKGGREQFF

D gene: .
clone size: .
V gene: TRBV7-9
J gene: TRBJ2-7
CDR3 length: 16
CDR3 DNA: TGTGCCAGCAGCCCCTCTGATTCCGGGGGGCTTTACGAGCAGTACTTC
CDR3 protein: CASSPSDSGGLYEQYF

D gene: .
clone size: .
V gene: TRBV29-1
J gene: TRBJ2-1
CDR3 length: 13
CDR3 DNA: TGCAGCGTTGAAGGGGACCACTACAATGAGCAGTTCTTC
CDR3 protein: CSVEGDHYNEQFF

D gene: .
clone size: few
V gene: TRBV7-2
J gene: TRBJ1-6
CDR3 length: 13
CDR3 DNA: TGTGCCAGCAGTATAACTTCACGCTCACCCCTCCACTTT
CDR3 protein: CASSITSRSPLHF

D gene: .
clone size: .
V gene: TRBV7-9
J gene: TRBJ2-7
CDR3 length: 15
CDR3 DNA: TGTGCCAGCAGCCAGGCTCCGGACGGCGGTCCCGAGCAGTACTTC
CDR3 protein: CASSQAPDGGPEQYF